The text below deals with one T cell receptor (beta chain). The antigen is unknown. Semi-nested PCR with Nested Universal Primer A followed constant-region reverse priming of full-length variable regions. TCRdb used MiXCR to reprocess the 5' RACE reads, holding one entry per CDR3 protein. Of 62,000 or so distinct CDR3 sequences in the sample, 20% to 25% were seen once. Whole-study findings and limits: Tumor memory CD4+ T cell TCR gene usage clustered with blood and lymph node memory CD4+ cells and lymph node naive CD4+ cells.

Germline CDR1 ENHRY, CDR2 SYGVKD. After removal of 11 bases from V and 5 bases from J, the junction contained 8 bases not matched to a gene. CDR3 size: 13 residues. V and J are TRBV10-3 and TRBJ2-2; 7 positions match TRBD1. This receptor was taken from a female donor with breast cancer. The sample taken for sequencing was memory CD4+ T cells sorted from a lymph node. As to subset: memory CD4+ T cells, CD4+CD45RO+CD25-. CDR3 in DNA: TGTGCCGCCCGGGACAGAGAGACCGGGGAGCTGTTTTTT. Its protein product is CAARDRETGELFF.